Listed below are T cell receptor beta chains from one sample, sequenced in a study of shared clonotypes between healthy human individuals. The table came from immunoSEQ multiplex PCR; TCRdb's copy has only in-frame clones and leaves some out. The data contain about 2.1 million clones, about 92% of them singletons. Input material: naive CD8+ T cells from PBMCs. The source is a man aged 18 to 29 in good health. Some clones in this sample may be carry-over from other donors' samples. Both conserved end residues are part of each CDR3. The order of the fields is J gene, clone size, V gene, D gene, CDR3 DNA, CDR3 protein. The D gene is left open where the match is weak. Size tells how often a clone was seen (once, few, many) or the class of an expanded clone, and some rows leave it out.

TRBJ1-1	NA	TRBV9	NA	TGTGCCAGCAGCCCGGGGGCCATGGTGGCTTTCTTT	CASSPGAMVAFF
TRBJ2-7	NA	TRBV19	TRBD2	TGTGCCAGTAGTATAACTAGCGGCGCCTACGAGCAGTACTTC	CASSITSGAYEQYF
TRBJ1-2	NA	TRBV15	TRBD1	TGTGCCACCAGCACGGATTTTACAGGGGGCCTAGTCTATGGCTACACCTTC	CATSTDFTGGLVYGYTF
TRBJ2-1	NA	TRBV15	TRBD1	TGTGCCACTCTCCAGACAGGGGATTACAATGAGCAGTTCTTC	CATLQTGDYNEQFF
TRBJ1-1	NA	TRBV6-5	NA	TGTGCCAGCAGTTATGGGGTCCCCGGCACTGAAGCTTTCTTT	CASSYGVPGTEAFF
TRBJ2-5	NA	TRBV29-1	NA	TGCAGCGTCGGAAATAGCTCGGTCGTGGGGGAGACCCAGTACTTC	CSVGNSSVVGETQYF
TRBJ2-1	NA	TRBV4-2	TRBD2	TGTGCCAGCAGCCAAGATCCCCTAGCGGGAATGCACAATGAGCAGTTCTTC	CASSQDPLAGMHNEQFF
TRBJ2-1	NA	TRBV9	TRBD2	TGTGCCAGCAGCGTAGCTGCCCTAGCGGGGTATTCCTACAATGAGCAGTTCTTC	CASSVAALAGYSYNEQFF
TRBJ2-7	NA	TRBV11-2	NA	TGTGCCAGCAGCTTAGATTTGGCAGACCGGTACGAGCAGTACTTC	CASSLDLADRYEQYF
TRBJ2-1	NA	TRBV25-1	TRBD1	TGTGCCAGCATAGGACAGGGGGCGTTCAATGAGCAGTTCTTC	CASIGQGAFNEQFF
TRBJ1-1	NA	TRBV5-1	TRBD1	TGCGCCAGCAGCCAACAGGGGGGTACGGCTGAAGCTTTCTTT	CASSQQGGTAEAFF
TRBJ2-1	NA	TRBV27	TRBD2	TGTGCCAGCAGTCTAGCGGGGCCATACAATGAGCAGTTCTTC	CASSLAGPYNEQFF
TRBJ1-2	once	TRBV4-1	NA	TGCGCCAGCAGCCAGTCCACCTCGGAGAACTATGGCTACACCTTC	CASSQSTSENYGYTF
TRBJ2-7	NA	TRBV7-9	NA	TGTGCCACTCTGAACTCCTACGAGCAGTACTTC	CATLNSYEQYF
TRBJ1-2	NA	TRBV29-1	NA	TGCAGCGTTGAAGATTTCAGGGCCCATGGCTACACCTTC	CSVEDFRAHGYTF
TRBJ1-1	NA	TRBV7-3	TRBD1	TGTGCCAGCAGCGTGACAGGGGGCTTGAACACTGAAGCTTTCTTT	CASSVTGGLNTEAFF
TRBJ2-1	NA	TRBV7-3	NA	TGTGCCAGCAGCTTAGGCGATCTGATGATGGGGAATGAGCAGTTCTTC	CASSLGDLMMGNEQFF
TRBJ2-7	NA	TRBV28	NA	TGTGCCAGCAGCACAACAGTCGCCGAGCAGTACTTC	CASSTTVAEQYF
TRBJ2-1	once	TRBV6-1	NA	TGTGCCAGCAGTGAAGGGCTAGCGCCTTACAATGAGCAGTTCTTC	CASSEGLAPYNEQFF
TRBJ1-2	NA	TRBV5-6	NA	TGTGCCAGCAGCGCCCCGCGGTTTAGCCTTATCTATGGCTACACCTTC	CASSAPRFSLIYGYTF
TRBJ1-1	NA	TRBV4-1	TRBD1	TGCGCCAGCAGCCAAGATCGGATGTACGGGACAGGGAACACTGAAGCTTTCTTT	CASSQDRMYGTGNTEAFF
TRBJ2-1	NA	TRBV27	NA	TGTGCCAGCAGTTTTTCTAGTGAGCAGTTCTTC	CASSFSSEQFF
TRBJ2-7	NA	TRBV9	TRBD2	TGTGCCAGCAGCGGGGGGACTAGCGGGCCTCAGGACTACGAGCAGTACTTC	CASSGGTSGPQDYEQYF
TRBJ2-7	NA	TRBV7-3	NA	TGTGCCAGCAGTTCGGGACCGGGCTACGAGCAGTACTTC	CASSSGPGYEQYF
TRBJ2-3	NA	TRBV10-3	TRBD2	TGTGCCATCTCGGCGGGAGGGGCCAGCACAGATACGCAGTATTTT	CAISAGGASTDTQYF
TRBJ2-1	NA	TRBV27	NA	TGTGCCAGCAGTTTAGCCCAGATACCCTACAATGAGCAGTTCTTC	CASSLAQIPYNEQFF
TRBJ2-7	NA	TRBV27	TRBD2	TGTGCCAGCAGTCCCATCTCGGATAGCGGGAGACTATACGAGCAGTACTTC	CASSPISDSGRLYEQYF
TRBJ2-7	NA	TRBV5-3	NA	TGTGCCAGAAGCAAAGGACACCCCGGGGACGAGCAGTACTTC	CARSKGHPGDEQYF
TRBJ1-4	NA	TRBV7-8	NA	TGTGCCAGCAGCTTTCCACAGATTAATGAAAAACTGTTTTTT	CASSFPQINEKLFF
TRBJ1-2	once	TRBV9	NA	TGTGCCAGCAGCACCGCGGGGGCAGGGAAGGATGGCTACACCTTC	CASSTAGAGKDGYTF
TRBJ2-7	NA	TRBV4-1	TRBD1	TGCGCCAGCAGCCAGGCCCGGACAGGGGACGAGCAGTACTTC	CASSQARTGDEQYF
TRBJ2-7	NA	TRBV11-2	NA	TGTGCCAGCAGCTCCCCCTCCAGGGATCACGAGCAGTACTTC	CASSSPSRDHEQYF
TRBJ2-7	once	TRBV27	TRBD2	TGTGCCAGCAGCCTTCGGGAGGGTCTCTACGAGCAGTACTTC	CASSLREGLYEQYF
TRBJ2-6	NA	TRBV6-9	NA	TGTGCCAGCAACTCTGGGGCCAACGTCCTGACTTTC	CASNSGANVLTF
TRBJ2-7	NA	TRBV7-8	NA	TGTGCCAGCAGCTCCGATTACGAGCAGTACTTC	CASSSDYEQYF
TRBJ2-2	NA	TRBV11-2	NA	TGTGCCAGCAGCTTATTGGCGCTTACAACGAAATGGACATCCGGGGAGCTGTTTTTT	CASSLLALTTKWTSGELFF
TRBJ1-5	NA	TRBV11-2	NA	TGTGCCAGCAGCTTGTTTGGGGACAGCAATCAGCCCCAGCATTTT	CASSLFGDSNQPQHF
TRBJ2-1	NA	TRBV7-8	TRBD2	TGTGCCAGCAGCTTGGGACTAGCGGGCTCCCTCTCCTACAATGAGCAGTTCTTC	CASSLGLAGSLSYNEQFF
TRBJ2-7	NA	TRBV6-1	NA	TGTGCCAGCAGAGTCTTCACTTGGGAGCAGTACTTC	CASRVFTWEQYF
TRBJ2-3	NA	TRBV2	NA	TGTGCCAGCAGTAGTGGTGGATTCGCCCTCGGCGCAGATACGCAGTATTTT	CASSSGGFALGADTQYF
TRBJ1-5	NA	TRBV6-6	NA	TGTGCCAGCAGTTACACTGGCAATAGCAATCAGCCCCAGCATTTT	CASSYTGNSNQPQHF
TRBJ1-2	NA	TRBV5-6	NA	TGTGCCAGCGGCAACAGGGACGAGATTGGCTACACCTTC	CASGNRDEIGYTF
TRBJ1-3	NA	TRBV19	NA	TGTGCCAGTAGTCACCTACCCCATCCAGTCACCTCTGGAAACACCATATATTTT	CASSHLPHPVTSGNTIYF
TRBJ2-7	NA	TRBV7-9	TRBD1	TGTGCCAGCAGCTTAGCGACAGGGGGCGAAGACGAGCAGTACTTC	CASSLATGGEDEQYF
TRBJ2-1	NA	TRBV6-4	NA	TGTGCCAGCAGTGACTCAATAGCGGCCGCCTACAATGAGCAGTTCTTC	CASSDSIAAAYNEQFF
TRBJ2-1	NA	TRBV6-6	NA	TGTGCCAGCAGTCCGACCGGAGGAGGTGAGCAGTTCTTC	CASSPTGGGEQFF
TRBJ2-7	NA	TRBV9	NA	TGTGCCAGCAGCCCCCATGACAGTCCCCGCGAGCAGTACTTC	CASSPHDSPREQYF
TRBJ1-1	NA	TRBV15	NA	TGTGCCACCAGCAGGCTTAGGGGGGACACTGAAGCTTTCTTT	CATSRLRGDTEAFF
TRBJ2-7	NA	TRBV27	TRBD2	TGTGCCAGCAGTCAGGGACTAGCGGGAGGGCCCCCCTCCTACGAGCAGTACTTC	CASSQGLAGGPPSYEQYF
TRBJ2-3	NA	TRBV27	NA	TGTGCCAGCAGTGTGTGGTTTACAGATACGCAGTATTTT	CASSVWFTDTQYF
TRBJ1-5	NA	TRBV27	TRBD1	TGTGCCAGCAGTTTAAGGACAGGGAGTCAGCCCCAGCATTTT	CASSLRTGSQPQHF
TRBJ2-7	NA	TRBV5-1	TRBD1	TGCGCCAGCAGCAACCGGGGGACAGGGGTCTACGAGCAGTACTTC	CASSNRGTGVYEQYF